This TCR beta chain emerged from a study of control samples from healthy donors and cancer patients. Germline V gives CDR1 MDHEN, CDR2 SYDVKM. The CDR3 has 14 amino acids. V shed 2 bases and J shed 3 bases, with 10 bases lying between them. Sequenced by immunoSEQ multiplex PCR; TCRdb stores in-frame clones only, minus some. The sample lists around 200,000 clones; approximately 92% were seen once. This TCR came from a man aged 18-30 years in good health. Source material: blood. The rearrangement links TRBV28 to TRBJ2-5, with D unclear. CDR3 nucleotide sequence: TGTGCCAGCAGTTTAAGGGTTAGGGAAGAGACCCAGTACTTC. Translation: CASSLRVREETQYF.